This paragraph reports one TCR beta chain. This entry is derived from a study of OX40 agonist ivuxolimab in advanced cancers. Here immunoSEQ multiplex PCR was the method, and the copy in TCRdb shows in-frame clones only, minus some. There are around 140,000 clones in the sample; 85% to 95% occur only once, and roughly 1% lies in the top ten. Germline CDR1 LNHDA, CDR2 SQIVND (reference sequence). This CDR3 region has 14 residues. Germline trimming cut 4 bases from V and 6 bases from J; bases unmatched to any gene: 3. The chain carries TRBV19 and TRBJ1-6; 7 nucleotides agree with TRBD1. The source material was CD4+ or CD8+ T cells sorted from blood, sampled in a trial of the OX40 agonist ivuxolimab. The clonotype originates from an adult with an advanced solid tumor such as melanoma, head and neck, liver or kidney cancer. The CDR3 is CASSTGQPNSPLHF. In DNA form, the CDR3 reads TGTGCCAGTAGTACGGGACAGCCTAATTCACCCCTCCACTTT.